Reported below is one TCR beta chain. Here immunoSEQ multiplex PCR was the method, and the copy in TCRdb shows in-frame clones only, minus some. There are some 100,000 clones in the sample; roughly nine tenths occur only once, and around 2.1% lies in the top ten. The sample is drawn from a study of blood T cell repertoires in COVID-19. Study-level information: Italy, Spain and the United States were the sources of the convalescent and acute COVID-19 samples. T cells, B-cell-depleted T cells, or PBMCs provided the cDNA or gDNA that served as material.

The CDR3 spans 15 residues. The V end lost 5 bases, the J end lost 0 bases, and 12 bases lay between the germline ends. The germline gives CDR1 SGHVS, CDR2 FQNEAQ. The sequenced material came from peripheral blood. The sequence derives from a man aged 45-65 years with active COVID-19. This rearrangement joins TRBV7-8 to TRBJ2-3; D might be TRBD1 (5 bases). CDR3 in DNA: TGTGCCAGCAGCCTCAATACAGGTAGCACAGATACGCAGTATTTT. It is translated as CASSLNTGSTDTQYF. The full variable domain, with the rest looked up from reference TRBV7-8 and TRBJ2-3, is GAGVSQSPRYKVAKRGQDVALRCDPISGHVSLFWYQQALGQGPEFLTYFQNEAQLDKSGLPSDRFFAERPEGSVSTLKIQRTQQEDSAVYLCASSLNTGSTDTQYFGPGTRLTVL.